This TCR beta chain was recovered during a study of shared clonotypes between healthy human individuals. With respect to this clone: Other DNA sequences in this sample translate to the same CDR3.

Trimming left V 3 bases short and J 2 bases short, with 8 bases between. The CDR3 is made up of 15 amino acids. In germline, CDR1 is KGHSH, CDR2 LQKENI. TCRdb keeps only in-frame clones here, not all; method: immunoSEQ multiplex PCR. The data contain some 500,000 clones, approximately 94% of them seen just once; the ten biggest clones take up approximately 0.067%. Material for sequencing was naive CD4+ T cells sorted from blood. As to subset: CD45RA+ positively selected. This sequence was found in a woman in her thirties in good health. This chain connects TRBV18 to TRBJ2-6; no clear D gene. The CDR3 loop is CASSPGQAGANVLTF. The CDR3 DNA follows: TGTGCCAGCTCACCCGGGCAGGCTGGGGCCAACGTCCTGACTTTC.